Sequencing of this TCR beta chain was carried out in a study of cytomegalovirus exposure and HLA in healthy donors. Broader study findings: CMV serostatus alone was available as immune exposure information.

This CDR3 has 17 amino acids. Germline CDR1 is MDHEN and CDR2 is SYDVKM. The trim removed 5 bases at V and 8 bases at J, leaving 15 bases unmatched. 60 Vbeta and 13 Jbeta primers were used in PCR. Sequencing used immunoSEQ multiplex PCR; TCRdb keeps in-frame clones, though not all of them. This sample has 100,000 to 150,000 clones, with roughly three quarters found just once. Notes on this clone: Its cognate antigen is unknown.

The source of this sequence is a woman aged 35 to 49 in good health and CMV-seronegative. V gene TRBV28 combines with J gene TRBJ2-7; 13 nucleotides match TRBD2. The sequenced sample was PBMCs. The CDR3 loop is CASSRTSGSILSVKQYF. The CDR3 DNA is TGTGCCAGCAGTCGGACTAGCGGGAGTATTCTCTCGGTCAAGCAGTACTTC.